The 27 T cell receptor beta chains in this list originate from one sample, sequenced in a study of blood T cell repertoires in COVID-19. Assay used: immunoSEQ multiplex PCR; TCRdb lists only in-frame clones, some missing. The sample has 140,000 to 150,000 clones, 70% to 90% seen once. The sequencing input was PBMCs or T cells enriched from blood (not recorded which). The receptors here all came from a woman aged 45-65 years with acute COVID-19.

The V and J genes are TRBV7-8 and TRBJ2-2; TRBD1 matches 7 bases. CDR1 is SGHVS, CDR2 FQNEAQ, per germline. V was pared by 5 bases and J by 1 base, with 13 bases of the junction left unmatched. The CDR3 has 18 amino acids. In DNA form, the CDR3 reads TGTGCCAGCAGCCGGCCCGGGACAGTCCAGAGGAACACCGGGGAGCTGTTTTTT. Its translation is CASSRPGTVQRNTGELFF.

The rearrangement uses TRBV5-1 and TRBJ1-2, with D possibly being TRBD1 (5 bases). The CDR3 contains 14 residues. Trimming cost V 4 bases and J 3 bases, with 13 bases left between them. Germline V gene sequence: CDR1 SGHRS, CDR2 YFSETQ. CDR3 region: CASSPRVRDYGYTF. The CDR3 DNA follows: TGCGCCAGCAGCCCCAGGGTGCGTGACTATGGCTACACCTTC.

A single count supports this clone. CDR3 sequence: CASSAQGPSSYNSPLHF. DNA for the CDR3: TGTGCCAGCAGCGCACAGGGGCCCAGCTCCTATAATTCACCCCTCCACTTT. This chain links TRBV5-4 with TRBJ1-6, with 7 bases that match TRBD1. The CDR3 covers 17 residues. The J segment lost 0 bases and the V segment lost 4 bases, leaving 7 bases of the junction unmatched. The germline CDR1 and CDR2 sequences are SGHNT and YYREEE (reference sequence).

The CDR3 here is CASSSSGGDDTQYF. The CDR3, as DNA: TGTGCCAGCAGCTCGAGCGGGGGGGATGATACGCAGTATTTT. V is TRBV5-5 and J is TRBJ2-3; 10 nucleotides align to TRBD2. The CDR3 is 14 amino acids. Losses at the gene ends were 3 bases for V and 6 bases for J; bases not matched to a gene: 4. The germline CDR1 and CDR2 sequences are SGHKS and YYEKEE (reference sequence).

The chain is built from TRBV19 and TRBJ2-6; possibly TRBD2 for D (6 bases). The V end was cut by 6 bases, the J end by 2 bases, with 20 bases between. CDR1 and CDR2 from the germline V gene are LNHDA and SQIVND (reference sequence). The CDR3 runs 18 residues. The CDR3, as DNA: TGTGCCAGTAGAAGAGGGGACTCAAGGGGAACTGGGGCCAACGTCCTGACTTTC. Its translation is CASRRGDSRGTGANVLTF.

The V and J genes are TRBV6-2 or TRBV6-3 and TRBJ2-2, with 8 bases aligning to TRBD2. This CDR3 region has 15 residues. After removal of 5 bases from V and 6 bases from J, the junction contained 8 bases not matched to a gene. The germline gives CDR1 MNHEY, CDR2 SVGEGT. CDR3 bases: TGTGCCAGCAGTCTAAGCGGGAGCGTATCCGGGGAGCTGTTTTTT. It translates to CASSLSGSVSGELFF.

In the case of this clone: The sample contains more than one DNA sequence encoding this CDR3. V and J are TRBV28 and TRBJ2-7, with unresolved D. Germline V CDR1 and CDR2: MDHEN, SYDVKM. CDR3 length: 11 amino acids. V lost 5 bases and J 3 bases, leaving 5 bases between the germline ends. In DNA form, the CDR3 reads TGTGCCAGCAGTCTTCGCTACGAGCAGTACTTC. Its translation is CASSLRYEQYF.

The chain carries TRBV2 and TRBJ2-7, with D hard to call. Germline-derived CDR1 and CDR2 are SNHLY and FYNNEI. The CDR3 spans 11 residues. Trimming took 8 bases from V and 3 from J, leaving 8 bases between them. CDR3 protein: CASGGRYEQYF. The CDR3 DNA sequence: TGTGCCAGCGGTGGTCGCTACGAGCAGTACTTC.

The chain employs TRBV28 and TRBJ2-5; D is unclear. V was shortened by 6 bases and J by 2 bases, with 34 bases between the two germline ends. The CDR3 is 21 residues long. Per the germline V gene, CDR1 is MDHEN and CDR2 is SYDVKM. The chain's CDR3 is CASSTPFYSRLSGYSQETQYF. CDR3 DNA sequence: TGTGCCAGCAGCACCCCGTTTTATTCAAGATTGAGTGGTTACAGTCAAGAGACCCAGTACTTC.

The chain has TRBV9 and TRBJ1-1; 9 positions match TRBD1. The CDR3 has 16 residues. Germline-derived CDR1 and CDR2 are SGDLS and YYNGEE. With V trimmed by 4 bases and J by 2 bases, 9 bases remained unmatched. The CDR3 here is CASSRAPTGGNTEAFF. DNA of the CDR3: TGTGCCAGCAGCCGCGCTCCGACAGGGGGAAACACTGAAGCTTTCTTT.

This chain uses TRBV15 with TRBJ1-1, with a possible D match to TRBD1 (6 bases). V was pared by 6 bases and J by 1 base, with 6 bases between. The CDR3 loop spans 12 amino acids. Germline CDR1 is LNHNV and CDR2 is YYDKDF (reference sequence). CDR3 bases: TGTGCCACCAGACAGGGGAACACTGAAGCTTTCTTT. It codes for CATRQGNTEAFF.

V and J are TRBV4-1 and TRBJ2-7, with D perhaps matching TRBD1 (6 bases). Germline assignment: CDR1 MGHRA and CDR2 YSYEKL. The CDR3 is made up of 15 amino acids. Trimming pared 1 base from V and 2 bases from J, leaving 12 bases between. In nucleotides, the CDR3 is TGCGCCAGCAGCCAAGCTTCTGGACAGACCTACGAGCAGTACTTC. Protein sequence: CASSQASGQTYEQYF.

The genes are TRBV5-1 and TRBJ2-5; perhaps TRBD2 as D (6 bases). Germline V lookup: CDR1 SGHRS, CDR2 YFSETQ. The V end was cut by 4 bases, the J end by 1 base, with 11 bases between. The CDR3 consists of 14 residues. CDR3 sequence reads: CASSLGTAQETQYF. Written as DNA, the CDR3 is TGCGCCAGCAGCCTTGGGACTGCCCAAGAGACCCAGTACTTC.

The chain joins TRBV19 to TRBJ1-4; 7 bases line up with TRBD1. The CDR3 has 14 amino acids. With V trimmed by 3 bases and J by 4 bases, 2 bases remained unmatched. Germline V CDR1 and CDR2: LNHDA, SQIVND (reference sequence). In DNA form, the CDR3 reads TGTGCCAGTAGTATCGGGACAGATAATGAAAAACTGTTTTTT. It encodes CASSIGTDNEKLFF.

A single count supports this clone. The DNA of the CDR3 is TGTGCCAGCAGCTCCCCGCGACGGGTCTACGAGCAGTACTTC. It is translated as CASSSPRRVYEQYF. The chain is built from TRBV21-1 and TRBJ2-7; the DNA was not used to check the table's D call, TRBD2. TRBV21-1 is labeled a pseudogene. The CDR3 is 14 amino acids.

This chain connects TRBV7-2 to TRBJ1-2; D possibly corresponds to TRBD1 (6 bases). The germline V gene encodes CDR1 SGHTA and CDR2 FQGNSA. The CDR3 is 15 residues long. The ends were cut back, 0 bases at V and 3 bases at J, with 11 bases in the middle. CDR3 residues: CASSLAQGFDYGYTF. CDR3 sequence (DNA): TGTGCCAGCAGCTTAGCGCAGGGGTTCGACTATGGCTACACCTTC.

The genes are TRBV7-2 and TRBJ1-6; no firm D call. Germline CDR1 and CDR2: SGHTA and FQGNSA. V lost 5 bases and J 7 bases, leaving 9 bases between the germline ends. This CDR3 has 13 amino acids. The DNA for the CDR3 is TGTGCCAGCAGCCTCTCGTTCAATTCACCCCTCCACTTT. Protein: CASSLSFNSPLHF.

The gene calls are TRBV30 and TRBJ1-3; perhaps TRBD1 as D (6 bases). The germline V gene encodes CDR1 GTSNPN and CDR2 SVGIG (reference sequence). The CDR3 length is 16 residues. V dropped 1 base and J dropped 0 bases, with 13 bases sitting between them. In DNA form, the CDR3 reads TGTGCCTGGAGTGGGGGGGGCGGAAACTCTGGAAACACCATATATTTT. Translation gives CAWSGGGGNSGNTIYF.

The chain combines TRBV6-5 with TRBJ1-1; D is uncertain. Per germline, CDR1 MNHEY and CDR2 SVGAGI. The CDR3 consists of 14 residues. Deletions cut 2 bases from V and 1 base from J, with 8 bases between. Written as DNA, the CDR3 is TGTGCCAGCAGTTACGCTTACAAGAACACTGAAGCTTTCTTT. Its translation is CASSYAYKNTEAFF.

The rearrangement uses TRBV3-1 (or the pseudogene TRBV3-2) and TRBJ1-5; D ambiguous. CDR3 size: 13 residues. Trimming pared 1 base from V and 5 bases from J, leaving 6 bases between. The germline CDR1 and CDR2 sequences are LGHDT and YNNKEL (reference sequence). CDR3 region: CASSQGRDQPQHF. Here the CDR3 DNA reads TGTGCCAGCAGCCAAGGGAGGGATCAGCCCCAGCATTTT.

This sequence joins TRBV3-1 (or the pseudogene TRBV3-2) and TRBJ1-2; no definite D call. The CDR3 runs to 14 residues. Looked up from germline, CDR1 is LGHDT and CDR2 is YNNKEL (reference sequence). V was clipped by 3 bases and J by 0 bases, with 8 bases between them. In DNA form, the CDR3 reads TGTGCCAGCAGCCATGGAGCCACTAACTATGGCTACACCTTC. Protein sequence: CASSHGATNYGYTF.

The gene calls are TRBV29-1 and TRBJ1-2, with 7 bases matching TRBD1. The CDR3 totals 13 residues. Germline V gene data show CDR1 as SQVTM and CDR2 as ANQGSEA. J was trimmed by 2 bases and V by 6 bases; bases with no gene match: 6. The CDR3, as DNA: TGCAGCGTCGTGCGGGGACAGAACTATGGCTACACCTTC. Translated, it gives CSVVRGQNYGYTF.

The chain recombines TRBV6-5 with TRBJ2-7; the match to TRBD1 covers 8 bases. Germline CDR1 is MNHEY and CDR2 is SVGAGI. The length of the CDR3 is 13 residues. J was trimmed by 5 bases and V by 9 bases; bases with no gene match: 9. The CDR3 sequence is CARLTGDVHEQYF. The CDR3 DNA is TGTGCCAGATTGACAGGGGATGTCCACGAGCAGTACTTC.

The CDR3 bases are TGTGCCAGTAGTATTAGTCCCCCGACCCGGAGCTCCTACAATGAGCAGTTCTTC. This gives the protein CASSISPPTRSSYNEQFF. V usage is TRBV19 and J usage is TRBJ2-1; D not resolved. The V end lost 3 bases, the J end lost 0 bases, and 18 bases lay between the germline ends. The V gene's germline CDR1 is LNHDA and CDR2 SQIVND (reference sequence). CDR3 length equals 18 residues. The entire variable domain, with the rest obtained from reference TRBV19 and TRBJ2-1, is as follows: DGGITQSPKYLFRKEGQNVTLSCEQNLNHDAMYWYRQDPGQGLRLIYYSQIVNDFQKGDIAEGYSVSREKKESFPLTVTSAQKNPTAFYLCASSISPPTRSSYNEQFFGPGTRLTVL.

The CDR3 DNA follows: TGCGCCAGCAGCCGGGACAGATACAATGAGCAGTTCTTC. Translating it yields CASSRDRYNEQFF. V usage is TRBV5-1 and J usage is TRBJ2-1, with 7 bases matching TRBD1. Germline CDR1 and CDR2: SGHRS and YFSETQ. The V segment lost 4 bases and the J segment 4 bases; nucleotides outside the gene matches: 2. This CDR3 is 13 amino acids long. Full variable domain (missing parts from reference TRBV5-1 and TRBJ2-1): KAGVTQTPRYLIKTRGQQVTLSCSPISGHRSVSWYQQTPGQGLQFLFEYFSETQRNKGNFPGRFSGRQFSNSRSEMNVSTLELGDSALYLCASSRDRYNEQFFGPGTRLTVL.

The chain is built from TRBV11-2 and TRBJ1-5; no clear D. The germline V and J ends were trimmed by 1 base and 8 bases, with 9 bases remaining between them. The CDR3 runs 13 residues. Germline lookup yields CDR1 SGHAT and CDR2 FQNNGV. The CDR3 is CASSLGVSKPQHF. The CDR3 DNA reads TGTGCCAGCAGCTTAGGTGTCAGTAAGCCCCAGCATTTT.

The chain combines TRBV6-5 with TRBJ1-5, with 7 bases fitting TRBD1. Trimming removed 6 bases from V and 7 bases from J; junction bases left unmatched: 9. This CDR3 has 14 amino acids. The germline gives CDR1 MNHEY, CDR2 SVGAGI. The chain's CDR3 is CASSAQGIGQPQHF. For the CDR3, the DNA is TGTGCCAGCAGCGCACAGGGGATAGGGCAGCCCCAGCATTTT.